This TCR beta chain was sequenced during a study of cytomegalovirus exposure and HLA in healthy donors. The CDR3 runs to 13 residues. Trimming took 6 bases from V and 9 from J, leaving 18 bases between them. CDR1 and CDR2 (germline): SQVTM, ANQGSEA. It was with 60 Vbeta and 13 Jbeta primers that the PCR ran. This table comes from immunoSEQ multiplex PCR, and its TCRdb copy is limited to in-frame clones, with some not included. Altogether 90,000 to 150,000 clones are present, approximately 78% being singletons, with the ten largest covering around 3%. Sequenced sample: PBMCs. The chain is built from TRBV29-1 and TRBJ2-1; perhaps TRBD1 as D (6 bases). This receptor was obtained from a woman younger than 45 in good health and CMV-seropositive. In DNA, the CDR3 is TGCAGCGTGGCGCAGGGGAAAAAGAGTGAGCAGTTCTTC. It codes for CSVAQGKKSEQFF.